The 17 T cell receptor beta chains in this list originate from one sample, sequenced in a study of CD8+ T cells in alopecia areata. RNA extraction was followed by reverse transcription into cDNA, which acted as the sequencing template. Assay used: immunoSEQ multiplex PCR; TCRdb lists only in-frame clones, some missing. In the table there are about 180,000 clones, just over 65% of which are singletons. The starting material was CD8+ T cells sorted from blood, obtained at week 0. These receptors all stem from a human donor with alopecia areata.

The rearrangement joins TRBV27 to TRBJ2-1; D not resolved. The germline CDR1 and CDR2 sequences are MNHEY and SMNVEV (reference sequence). This CDR3 comprises 13 residues. Trimming removed 6 bases from V and 6 bases from J, with 12 bases in between. CDR3 nucleotides: TGTGCCAGCAGCTCCCGGACGAGCAATGAGCAGTTCTTC. As protein: CASSSRTSNEQFF.

This rearrangement joins TRBV29-1 to TRBJ2-3; TRBD2 aligns across 10 bases. J was trimmed by 2 bases and V by 3 bases; bases with no gene match: 11. CDR1 is SQVTM, CDR2 ANQGSEA, per germline. This CDR3 spans 17 amino acids. CDR3 nucleotides: TGCAGCGTTGAGGGGCTTTTAGCGGGGGGTCCCACAGATACGCAGTATTTT. The encoded protein is CSVEGLLAGGPTDTQYF.

This sequence joins TRBV27 and TRBJ2-7; 10 bases map to TRBD1. There are 14 residues in the CDR3. CDR1 MNHEY and CDR2 SMNVEV come from the germline V gene (reference sequence). V gave up 5 bases and J gave up 4 bases; unmatched junction bases: 5. As DNA, the CDR3 is TGTGCCAGCAGTCCCCGGGACAGGGGATACGAGCAGTACTTC. Translated: CASSPRDRGYEQYF.

Remarks on this clone: Other DNA variants within this sample encode the same CDR3. This chain links TRBV5-1 with TRBJ2-1; D ambiguous. Trimming removed 1 base at V and 4 bases at J, with 6 bases between. The CDR3 covers 13 residues. Per the germline V gene, CDR1 is SGHRS and CDR2 is YFSETQ. CDR3 in amino acids: CASSLFSYNEQFF. The CDR3 coding sequence is TGCGCCAGCAGCTTGTTCTCATACAATGAGCAGTTCTTC.

V and J are TRBV4-2 and TRBJ2-7, with 8 bases aligning to TRBD2. The CDR3 is 15 residues long. Germline V CDR1 and CDR2: LGHNA, YNFKEQ. The trim removed 1 base at V and 3 bases at J, leaving 5 bases unmatched. Written as DNA, the CDR3 is TGTGCCAGCAGCCAAGTCGGCACTAGCGGCTACGAGCAGTACTTC. Translating gives CASSQVGTSGYEQYF.

This clone was seen only a few times. The CDR3 DNA reads TGTGCCAGCAGCCAGCCGGGACAGGTGAACAATGAGCAGTTCTTC. As protein: CASSQPGQVNNEQFF. The chain recombines TRBV6-5 with TRBJ2-1; 8 positions match TRBD1. Trimming at V came to 6 bases and at J to 5 bases, leaving 9 bases not matched to a gene. In germline, CDR1 is MNHEY, CDR2 SVGAGI. There are 15 residues in the CDR3.

The chain joins TRBV12-5 to TRBJ1-1; TRBD1 aligns across 8 bases. V lost 5 bases and J lost 7; bases outside the gene matches: 6. The germline gives CDR1 LGHNT, CDR2 FRNRAP. This CDR3 comprises 13 residues. The CDR3 region has the DNA TGTGCTAGTGGTCTGGGACAGGCTCATGAAGCTTTCTTT. Its protein is CASGLGQAHEAFF.

This clone was detected a few times. The chain recombines TRBV29-1 with TRBJ1-2, with D perhaps matching TRBD1 (5 bases). CDR1 SQVTM and CDR2 ANQGSEA come from the germline V gene. V was cut by 2 bases and J by 6 bases, with 7 bases left in between. This CDR3 is built from 11 residues. The CDR3 reads CSVERDHGYTF. The CDR3 coding sequence is TGCAGCGTTGAAAGGGACCATGGCTACACCTTC.

V usage is TRBV5-6 and J usage is TRBJ1-1, with TRBD1 matching 7 bases. The CDR3 consists of 15 residues. Germline V gene sequence: CDR1 SGHDT, CDR2 YYEEEE. Unmatched junction bases numbered 8, after V lost 6 bases and J lost 0 bases. The CDR3 region has the DNA TGTGCCAGCACCGTTGGGACAGCGATGAACACTGAAGCTTTCTTT. Its translation is CASTVGTAMNTEAFF.

V and J are TRBV6-5 and TRBJ1-2, with TRBD1 identical over 9 bases. Germline loops: CDR1 MNHEY, CDR2 SVGAGI. The CDR3 runs 12 residues. After removal of 6 bases from V and 14 bases from J, the junction contained 10 bases not matched to a gene. The CDR3, as DNA: TGTGCCAGCAGGCCGGGACAGGGATCTAGTACCTTC. Translation gives CASRPGQGSSTF.

The chain is built from TRBV7-9 and TRBJ2-7; D perhaps matches TRBD2 (6 bases). V shed 3 bases and J shed 3 bases, with 9 bases lying between them. The length of the CDR3 is 13 residues. Germline V gives CDR1 SEHNR, CDR2 FQNEAQ (reference sequence). CDR3 in DNA: TGTGCCAGCAGCTTGGACGGGGGCTACGAGCAGTACTTC. Encoded protein: CASSLDGGYEQYF.

The rearrangement links TRBV29-1 to TRBJ1-2; D unresolved. The V end lost 5 bases, the J end lost 4 bases, and 11 bases lay between the germline ends. Germline CDR1 and CDR2: SQVTM and ANQGSEA. The CDR3 is made up of 12 amino acids. CDR3 coding DNA: TGCAGCGTTTGGGAGGCGCTCTATGGCTACACCTTC. Protein product: CSVWEALYGYTF.

The chain is built from TRBV12-5 and TRBJ2-7; D call uncertain. The length of the CDR3 is 12 residues. Trimming took 0 bases from V and 3 from J, leaving 3 bases between them. Germline values: CDR1 LGHNT, CDR2 FRNRAP. The CDR3 loop is CASGLVIYEQYF. The CDR3, as DNA: TGTGCTAGTGGTTTGGTAATCTACGAGCAGTACTTC. Variable domain in full (rest from reference TRBV12-5 and TRBJ2-7): DARVTQTPRHKVTEMGQEVTMRCQPILGHNTVFWYRQTMMQGLELLAYFRNRAPLDDSGMPKDRFSAEMPDATLATLKIQPSEPRDSAVYFCASGLVIYEQYFGPGTRLTVT.

This rearrangement joins TRBV5-1 to TRBJ1-5; 7 bases align to TRBD1. The length of the CDR3 is 14 residues. CDR1 is SGHRS and CDR2 is YFSETQ in the germline V gene. V lost 4 bases and J lost 2; bases outside the gene matches: 3. DNA for the CDR3: TGCGCCAGCAGCCGTACAGGGGGCAATCAGCCCCAGCATTTT. Amino acid sequence: CASSRTGGNQPQHF.

The chain recombines TRBV29-1 with TRBJ1-2, with D perhaps TRBD1 (6 bases). CDR3 size: 15 residues. V lost 0 bases and J 4 bases, leaving 15 bases between the germline ends. Germline values: CDR1 SQVTM, CDR2 ANQGSEA. For the CDR3, the DNA is TGCAGCGTTGAAGAGGGCAGGGGTCCCCGCTATGGCTACACCTTC. Amino acids: CSVEEGRGPRYGYTF.

The chain joins TRBV29-1 to TRBJ1-2, with D possibly matching TRBD1 (5 bases). The germline V and J ends were trimmed by 0 bases and 4 bases, with 30 bases remaining between them. CDR1 SQVTM and CDR2 ANQGSEA come from the germline V gene. The length of the CDR3 is 20 residues. CDR3: CSVEDLLRDPRGFRAYGYTF. In DNA, the CDR3 is TGCAGCGTTGAAGATCTCCTCCGGGACCCACGCGGCTTCCGCGCCTATGGCTACACCTTC.

CDR3 protein: CASKFPIDEKLFF. Written as DNA, the CDR3 is TGTGCCAGCAAGTTCCCTATCGACGAAAAACTGTTTTTT. The rearrangement uses TRBV2 and TRBJ1-4, with D unresolved. V was trimmed by 7 bases and J by 8 bases, leaving 14 bases between them. The CDR3 sequence is 13 residues long. CDR1 is SNHLY and CDR2 is FYNNEI in the germline V gene.